By proportion, the clone carrying this T cell receptor beta chain is medium-sized. The CDR3 contains 16 residues. Germline V gene lookup returns CDR1 SNHLY and CDR2 FYNNEI. V shed 5 bases and J shed 2 bases, with 16 bases lying between them. These data belong to a study of CDR3 diversity in severe acne. TCRdb processed the PCR reads anew with MiXCR; each CDR3 protein has one entry. The data show over 85,000 distinct CDR3 sequences, with 51% seen just once and around 12% held by the top ten. The chain links TRBV2 to TRBJ2-1, with D tentatively TRBD1 (6 bases). This receptor was obtained from a male donor with acne. Input material: blood. CDR3 DNA: TGTGCCAGCAGTACCGCCGACAGGCAAACCTACAATGAGCAGTTCTTC. It is translated as CASSTADRQTYNEQFF.